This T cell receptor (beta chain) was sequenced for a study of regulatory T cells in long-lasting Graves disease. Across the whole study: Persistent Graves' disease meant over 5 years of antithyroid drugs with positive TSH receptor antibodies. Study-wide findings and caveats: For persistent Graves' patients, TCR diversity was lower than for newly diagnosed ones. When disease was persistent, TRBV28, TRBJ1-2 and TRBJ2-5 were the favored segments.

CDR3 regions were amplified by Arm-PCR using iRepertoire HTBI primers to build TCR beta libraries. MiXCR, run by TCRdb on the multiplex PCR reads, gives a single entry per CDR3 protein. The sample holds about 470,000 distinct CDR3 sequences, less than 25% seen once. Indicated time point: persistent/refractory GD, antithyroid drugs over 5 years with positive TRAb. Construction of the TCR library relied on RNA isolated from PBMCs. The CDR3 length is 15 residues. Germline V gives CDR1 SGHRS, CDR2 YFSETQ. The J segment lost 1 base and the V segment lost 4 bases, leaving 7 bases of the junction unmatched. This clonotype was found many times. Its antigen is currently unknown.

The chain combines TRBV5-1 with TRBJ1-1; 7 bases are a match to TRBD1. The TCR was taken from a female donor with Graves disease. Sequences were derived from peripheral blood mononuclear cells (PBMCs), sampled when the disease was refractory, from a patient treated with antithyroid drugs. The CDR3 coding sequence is TGCGCCAGCAGCCCCCGACAGGGAGCGAACACTGAAGCTTTCTTT. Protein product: CASSPRQGANTEAFF.